A single sample gave rise to the 32 T cell receptor beta chains below, sequenced in a study of cytomegalovirus exposure and HLA in healthy donors. With 60 Vbeta and 13 Jbeta primers, the PCR was carried out. The protocol was immunoSEQ multiplex PCR, while the TCRdb copy is restricted to in-frame clones and leaves out a portion. The sample carries more than 150,000 clones, 75% to 80% recorded once. The sequenced material came from PBMCs. The receptors stem from a man aged 50 or older in good health and CMV-seropositive.

The genes are TRBV7-9 and TRBJ2-1; 7 nucleotides agree with TRBD1. The germline V gene encodes CDR1 SEHNR and CDR2 FQNEAQ (reference sequence). Trimming removed 5 bases from V and 9 bases from J; junction bases left unmatched: 13. This CDR3 spans 15 amino acids. The CDR3 nucleotides are TGTGCCAGCAGCCCAAGGGGGACAGTATCCTTTGAGCAGTTCTTC. Its protein product is CASSPRGTVSFEQFF.

The V and J genes are TRBV6-6 and TRBJ2-5; perhaps TRBD2 as D (6 bases). With the DNA end fitting TRBJ2-7 better, the J assignment may be wrong. From germline, CDR1 is MNHNY and CDR2 SVGAGI (reference sequence). The CDR3 loop spans 15 amino acids. CDR3 nucleotides: TGTGCCAGCAGTGCCGGGACTTCGCGCTCCTACGAGCAGTACTTC. It specifies CASSAGTSRSYEQYF.

This clone was seen only a few times. This chain connects TRBV28 to TRBJ2-3; no clear D gene. The V gene lost 4 bases and the J gene lost 5 bases, with 10 bases spanning the gap. Germline loops: CDR1 MDHEN, CDR2 SYDVKM. CDR3 length equals 13 residues. The CDR3 nucleotides are TGTGCCAGCAGTTCCCAGGTGGGAGATACGCAGTATTTT. Encoded protein: CASSSQVGDTQYF. Combining the CDR3 with reference TRBV28 and TRBJ2-3 gives the whole variable domain DVKVTQSSRYLVKRTGEKVFLECVQDMDHENMFWYRQDPGLGLRLIYFSYDVKMKEKGDIPEGYSVSREKKERFSLILESASTNQTSMYLCASSSQVGDTQYFGPGTRLTVL.

Regarding this clone: This CDR3 is also generated by other DNA sequences in the sample. The J gene is TRBJ2-3, the V gene TRBV13, with D tentatively TRBD1 (7 bases). The germline V and J ends were trimmed by 1 base and 3 bases, with 8 bases remaining between them. This CDR3 is built from 14 residues. The germline V gene encodes CDR1 PRHDT and CDR2 FYEKMQ (reference sequence). The CDR3 coding sequence is TGTGCCAGCAGCTTAGCAGGGGGGACAGATACGCAGTATTTT. It translates to CASSLAGGTDTQYF.

This chain joins TRBV11-1 and TRBJ1-6; 9 nucleotides agree with TRBD1. The CDR3 covers 14 residues. V gave up 5 bases and J gave up 7 bases; unmatched junction bases: 3. In germline, CDR1 is SGHAT, CDR2 FQDESV (reference sequence). CDR3 DNA: TGTGCCAGCAGCCGGGACAGGGCGAATTCACCCCTCCACTTT. It specifies CASSRDRANSPLHF. The full variable domain, in which reference TRBV11-1 and TRBJ1-6 provide the parts outside the CDR3, is EAEVAQSPRYKITEKSQAVAFWCDPISGHATLYWYRQILGQGPELLVQFQDESVVDDSQLPKDRFSAERLKGVDSTLKIQPAELGDSAMYLCASSRDRANSPLHFGNGTRLTVT.

The chain recombines TRBV5-1 with TRBJ2-2; 16 nucleotides line up with TRBD2. This CDR3 comprises 18 residues. Germline V CDR1 and CDR2: SGHRS, YFSETQ. V was pared by 4 bases and J by 5 bases, with 8 bases of the junction left unmatched. The CDR3 nucleotides read TGCGCCAGCAGCCCCGGGACTAGCGGGGGGGCCAGGACCGGGGAGCTGTTTTTT. Its protein product is CASSPGTSGGARTGELFF. The variable domain in full, with the rest retrieved from reference TRBV5-1 and TRBJ2-2, is KAGVTQTPRYLIKTRGQQVTLSCSPISGHRSVSWYQQTPGQGLQFLFEYFSETQRNKGNFPGRFSGRQFSNSRSEMNVSTLELGDSALYLCASSPGTSGGARTGELFFGEGSRLTVL.

Only a few counts were recorded for this clone. The chain has TRBV11-2 and TRBJ2-3; 9 bases match TRBD1. J gave up 9 bases and V 5 bases, and 12 bases lay outside the gene matches. Germline values: CDR1 SGHAT, CDR2 FQNNGV. The CDR3 spans 15 residues. As DNA, the CDR3 is TGTGCCAGCAGCGCACAGAGGGACAGGGCTAGGACGCAGTATTTT. It is translated as CASSAQRDRARTQYF. Drawing the rest from reference TRBV11-2 and TRBJ2-3, the complete variable domain is EAGVAQSPRYKIIEKRQSVAFWCNPISGHATLYWYQQILGQGPKLLIQFQNNGVVDDSQLPKDRFSAERLKGVDSTLKIQPAKLEDSAVYLCASSAQRDRARTQYFGPGTRLTVL.

The chain uses TRBV2 and TRBJ2-3; 8 nucleotides line up with TRBD1. This CDR3 has 14 residues. V lost 5 bases to trimming and J lost 0 bases; unmatched junction nucleotides: 1. Germline CDR1 is SNHLY and CDR2 is FYNNEI. Here the CDR3 DNA reads TGTGCCAGCAGTAGACAGGGGAGCACAGATACGCAGTATTTT. Protein: CASSRQGSTDTQYF.

This clone was found a few times. The chain has TRBV4-1 and TRBJ2-2; possibly TRBD2 for D (6 bases). The V and J ends lost 0 bases and 5 bases respectively, with 25 bases between them. From germline, CDR1 is MGHRA and CDR2 YSYEKL. This CDR3 is 20 amino acids long. This chain's CDR3 is CASSQDRNTRGAKVTGELFF. DNA of the CDR3: TGCGCCAGCAGCCAAGATCGGAATACGCGGGGCGCTAAGGTGACCGGGGAGCTGTTTTTT.

The rearrangement links TRBV18 to TRBJ1-1, with 9 nucleotides matching TRBD1. With V trimmed by 3 bases and J by 3 bases, 5 bases remained unmatched. Germline V lookup: CDR1 KGHSH, CDR2 LQKENI. The CDR3 extends over 15 amino acids. The CDR3 DNA is TGTGCCAGCTCACCCGGACAGGGGTCGGACACTGAAGCTTTCTTT. Translating it yields CASSPGQGSDTEAFF. Drawing the rest from reference TRBV18 and TRBJ1-1, the complete variable domain is NAGVMQNPRHLVRRRGQEARLRCSPMKGHSHVYWYRQLPEEGLKFMVYLQKENIIDESGMPKERFSAEFPKEGPSILRIQQVVRGDSAAYFCASSPGQGSDTEAFFGQGTRLTVV.

CDR3 bases: TGTGCCAGCAGCTCCCTGTTCAGGGTGGAAGAGACCCAGTACTTC. It is translated as CASSSLFRVEETQYF. The genes are TRBV7-9 and TRBJ2-5, with a possible D match to TRBD1 (5 bases). Trimming left V 4 bases short and J 3 bases short, with 15 bases between. Germline V gene data show CDR1 as SEHNR and CDR2 as FQNEAQ (reference sequence). The CDR3 contains 15 residues.

Turning to this clone: Other DNA sequences from this sample encode an identical CDR3 as well. The chain combines TRBV28 with TRBJ2-7; D might be TRBD1 (5 bases). Deletions cut 6 bases from V and 5 bases from J, with 23 bases between. The CDR3 spans 16 residues. Germline V gives CDR1 MDHEN, CDR2 SYDVKM. DNA of the CDR3: TGTGCCAGCAGCTACGGACGAATGGGGCTAATACACGAGCAGTACTTC. As protein: CASSYGRMGLIHEQYF.

This sequence joins TRBV9 and TRBJ1-2, with 8 bases aligning to TRBD1. Germline CDR1 is SGDLS and CDR2 is YYNGEE. This CDR3 has 15 amino acids. The ends lost 3 bases at V and 0 bases at J; junction bases unmatched: 4. The CDR3, as DNA: TGTGCCAGCAGCGGGTGGGACAGGTCTAACTATGGCTACACCTTC. Its translation is CASSGWDRSNYGYTF.

The chain is built from TRBV6-9 and TRBJ2-3; 8 bases map to TRBD1. The junction had 3 bases not matched to a gene; V was cut back by 4 bases and J by 0 bases. Germline V gives CDR1 MNHGY, CDR2 SVAAGI. The CDR3 runs 15 residues. DNA for the CDR3: TGTGCCAGCAGTTCCTACAGGGGGAGCACAGATACGCAGTATTTT. Residues: CASSSYRGSTDTQYF.

V usage is TRBV10-3 and J usage is TRBJ2-3, with 8 bases aligning to TRBD1. This CDR3 is built from 15 residues. V lost 2 bases and J lost 1; bases outside the gene matches: 2. Per the germline V gene, CDR1 is ENHRY and CDR2 is SYGVKD. The CDR3 protein is CAISEPGQGTDTQYF. DNA for the CDR3: TGTGCCATCAGTGAGCCGGGACAGGGCACAGATACGCAGTATTTT.

This clone was seen only once. The genes are TRBV7-2 and TRBJ1-2; TRBD1 aligns across 9 bases. The CDR3 covers 15 residues. V dropped 5 bases and J dropped 8; count of bases not matched to a gene: 12. Germline lookup yields CDR1 SGHTA and CDR2 FQGNSA. The DNA for the CDR3 is TGTGCCAGCAGCCCCCTAAACAGGGGGCTGAGGGGCTACACCTTC. Translating gives CASSPLNRGLRGYTF.

For this clone: No conserved phenylalanine or tryptophan is present at the end of the CDR3, so a read error is the likely explanation. The DNA is left out, because the CDR3 cannot be placed on it with certainty; the CDR3 is given as TCRdb lists it. CDR3 in amino acids: CATSSLEDGEDD. V is TRBV15 and J is TRBJ1-1. CDR1 and CDR2 from the germline V gene are LNHNV and YYDKDF (reference sequence). The CDR3 is made up of 12 amino acids, end residues included.

This clone was detected a few times. The identical CDR3 is also encoded by other nucleotide sequences in the sample. The chain joins TRBV5-5 to TRBJ2-5, with D possibly being TRBD1 (5 bases). The germline gives CDR1 SGHKS, CDR2 YYEKEE (reference sequence). The CDR3 sequence is 14 residues long. The ends were cut back, 0 bases at V and 5 bases at J, with 11 bases in the middle. The CDR3 loop reads CASSLGQGRETQYF. CDR3 in DNA: TGTGCCAGCAGCTTGGGGCAGGGCCGGGAGACCCAGTACTTC.

This clone was counted a few times. The chain combines TRBV7-2 with TRBJ1-4; tentative D call: TRBD1 (6 bases). V was clipped by 8 bases and J by 5 bases, with 9 bases between them. The CDR3 loop spans 12 amino acids. Germline loops: CDR1 SGHTA, CDR2 FQGNSA. The CDR3 DNA follows: TGTGCCAGCGGACAGCCCAATGAAAAACTGTTTTTT. Protein: CASGQPNEKLFF.

The CDR3 nucleotides are TGTGCCAGCAGCCCCGGTGCGGGCGTGGGTCAGCCCCAGCATTTT. Protein product: CASSPGAGVGQPQHF. This sequence joins TRBV7-9 and TRBJ1-5; D gene ambiguous. CDR1 is SEHNR and CDR2 is FQNEAQ in the germline V gene (reference sequence). The V and J ends lost 5 bases and 6 bases respectively, with 17 bases between them. The CDR3 covers 15 residues.

CDR3 nucleotides: TGTGCCAGCACTCGACGGAGGGACACTGAAGCTTTCTTT. This translates into CASTRRRDTEAFF. The chain couples TRBV27 to TRBJ1-1; D is unclear. Trimming took off 7 bases at V and 3 bases at J, with 12 bases between the two ends. The CDR3 extends over 13 amino acids. CDR1 and CDR2 from the germline V gene are MNHEY and SMNVEV (reference sequence).

This chain joins TRBV4-2 and TRBJ2-3; possibly TRBD2 for D (6 bases). V lost 3 bases and J lost 1, with 8 bases in between. This CDR3 is built from 14 residues. Germline-derived CDR1 and CDR2 are LGHNA and YNFKEQ. The CDR3 loop is CASSHGGGTDTQYF. DNA of the CDR3: TGTGCCAGCAGCCACGGCGGGGGCACAGATACGCAGTATTTT.

This clone was seen once. This rearrangement joins TRBV6-1 to TRBJ2-1, with 10 positions matching TRBD1. Per germline, CDR1 MNHNS and CDR2 SASEGT. This CDR3 comprises 14 residues. Losses at the gene ends were 4 bases for V and 6 bases for J; bases not matched to a gene: 3. The CDR3 loop reads CASSAGTGVNEQFF. The DNA of the CDR3 is TGTGCCAGCAGTGCCGGGACAGGGGTCAATGAGCAGTTCTTC.

Regarding this clone: The sample holds other DNA sequences that translate to the same CDR3. Written as DNA, the CDR3 is TGTGCCAGCAGTTTGCGGCAGAACTATGGCTACACCTTC. Residues: CASSLRQNYGYTF. The rearrangement uses TRBV28 and TRBJ1-2, with no clear D. V dropped 3 bases and J dropped 2 bases, with 7 bases sitting between them. This CDR3 contains 13 residues. Germline CDR1 reads MDHEN; CDR2 reads SYDVKM.

The chain carries TRBV10-2 and TRBJ2-5; 7 nucleotides line up with TRBD1. Germline V CDR1 and CDR2: WSHSY, SAAADI. The length of the CDR3 is 13 residues. Germline trimming cut 7 bases from V and 3 bases from J; bases unmatched to any gene: 5. CDR3: CASTIGQEETQYF. The DNA of the CDR3 is TGCGCCAGCACTATAGGACAGGAAGAGACCCAGTACTTC.

The table lists this clone with a few counts. This sample also contains other DNA sequences that code for the same CDR3. V usage is TRBV18 and J usage is TRBJ2-5, with a possible D match to TRBD1 (5 bases). V lost 3 bases and J 1 base, leaving 6 bases between the germline ends. The CDR3 sequence is 13 residues long. Germline CDR1 reads KGHSH; CDR2 reads LQKENI. Written as DNA, the CDR3 is TGTGCCAGCTCACCGGGGCTCCAAGAGACCCAGTACTTC. As protein: CASSPGLQETQYF.

V usage is TRBV6-1 and J usage is TRBJ2-7; 7 bases are shared with TRBD1. Trimming removed 0 bases from V and 2 bases from J; junction bases left unmatched: 7. There are 16 residues in the CDR3. Looked up from germline, CDR1 is MNHNS and CDR2 is SASEGT. The CDR3 nucleotides are TGTGCCAGCAGTGAAGCCAGGACAGGTGGTGCCTACGAGCAGTACGTC. Amino acids: CASSEARTGGAYEQYV.

This clone came up a few times. The CDR3 region is CASSSRGGSTEAFF. CDR3 coding DNA: TGTGCCAGCAGTTCACGCGGGGGAAGCACTGAAGCTTTCTTT. The V and J genes are TRBV6-5 and TRBJ1-1, with D possibly matching TRBD1 (5 bases). The V end was cut by 4 bases, the J end by 4 bases, with 13 bases between. Germline CDR1 reads MNHEY; CDR2 reads SVGAGI. CDR3 length equals 14 residues.

This chain links TRBV30 with TRBJ1-6; no definite D call. From germline, CDR1 is GTSNPN and CDR2 SVGIG (reference sequence). The CDR3 totals 13 residues. Trimming took 7 bases from V and 7 from J, leaving 14 bases between them. The CDR3 DNA is TGTGCCTTGAGGGAGTCGTGGAATTCACCCCTCCACTTT. Translation: CALRESWNSPLHF.

The chain recombines TRBV4-1 with TRBJ1-6; D is ambiguous. V was clipped by 0 bases and J by 1 base, with 16 bases between them. CDR3 length: 19 residues. Per germline, CDR1 MGHRA and CDR2 YSYEKL. The CDR3 nucleotides are TGCGCCAGCAGCCAAGAAGCGGTTGTAGGCCGGTCCTATAATTCACCCCTCCACTTT. Its protein is CASSQEAVVGRSYNSPLHF.

The chain joins TRBV6-1 to TRBJ2-5; TRBD1 aligns across 7 bases. Germline loops: CDR1 MNHNS, CDR2 SASEGT. Trimming took 1 base from V and 1 from J; bases not matched to a gene: 6. This CDR3 is 16 amino acids long. CDR3 region: CASSEGGRGIQETQYF. CDR3 coding DNA: TGTGCCAGCAGTGAAGGTGGCAGGGGGATCCAAGAGACCCAGTACTTC.

This clone has just a few counts. The CDR3 loop is CASIRDSNTDTQYF. The CDR3 DNA reads TGTGCCAGCATAAGGGACAGCAACACAGATACGCAGTATTTT. V and J are TRBV7-8 and TRBJ2-3, with 7 nucleotides matching TRBD1. CDR3 length: 14 residues. V trimming: 7 bases; J trimming: 2 bases; junction bases outside the gene matches: 6. Germline-derived CDR1 and CDR2 are SGHVS and FQNEAQ.